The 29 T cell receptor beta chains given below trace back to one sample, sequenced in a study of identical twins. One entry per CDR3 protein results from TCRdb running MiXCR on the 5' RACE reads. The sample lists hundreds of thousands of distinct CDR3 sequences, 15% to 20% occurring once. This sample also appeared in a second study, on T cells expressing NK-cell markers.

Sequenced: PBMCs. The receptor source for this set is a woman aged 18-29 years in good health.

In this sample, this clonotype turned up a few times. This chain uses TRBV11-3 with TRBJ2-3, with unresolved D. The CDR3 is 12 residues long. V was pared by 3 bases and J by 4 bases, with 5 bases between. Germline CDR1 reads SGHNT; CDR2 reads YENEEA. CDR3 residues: CASSFPADTQYF. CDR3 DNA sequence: TGTGCCAGCAGCTTTCCCGCAGATACGCAGTATTTT.

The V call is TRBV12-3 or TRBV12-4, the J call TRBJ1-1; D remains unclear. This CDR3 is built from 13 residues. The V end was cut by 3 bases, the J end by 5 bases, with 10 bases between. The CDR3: CASSFSGVTEAFF. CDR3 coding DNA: TGTGCCAGCAGTTTTTCAGGAGTGACTGAAGCTTTCTTT.

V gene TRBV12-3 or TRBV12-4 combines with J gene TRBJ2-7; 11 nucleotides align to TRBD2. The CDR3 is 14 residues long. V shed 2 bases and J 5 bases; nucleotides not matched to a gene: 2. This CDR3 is CASSLLAGGNEQYF. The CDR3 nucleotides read TGTGCCAGCAGTTTACTAGCGGGAGGTAACGAGCAGTACTTC.

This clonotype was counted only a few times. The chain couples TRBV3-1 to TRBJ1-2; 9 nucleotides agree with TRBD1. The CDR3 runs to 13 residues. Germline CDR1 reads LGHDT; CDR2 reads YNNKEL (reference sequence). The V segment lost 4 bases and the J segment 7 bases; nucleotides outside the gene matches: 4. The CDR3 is CASSLQGASGYTF. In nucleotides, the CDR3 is TGTGCCAGCAGCCTACAGGGGGCGAGTGGCTACACCTTC.

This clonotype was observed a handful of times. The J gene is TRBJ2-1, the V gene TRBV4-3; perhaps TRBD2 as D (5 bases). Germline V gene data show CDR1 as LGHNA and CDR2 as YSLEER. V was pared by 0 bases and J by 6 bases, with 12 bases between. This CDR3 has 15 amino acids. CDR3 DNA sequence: TGCGCCAGCAGCCAAGATCCAAGGGAGACCAATGAGCAGTTCTTC. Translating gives CASSQDPRETNEQFF.

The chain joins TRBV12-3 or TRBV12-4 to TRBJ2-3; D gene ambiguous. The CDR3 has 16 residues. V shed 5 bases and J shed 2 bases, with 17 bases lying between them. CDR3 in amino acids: CASSTTQTVPTDTQYF. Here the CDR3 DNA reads TGTGCCAGCAGTACTACTCAGACTGTCCCCACAGATACGCAGTATTTT.

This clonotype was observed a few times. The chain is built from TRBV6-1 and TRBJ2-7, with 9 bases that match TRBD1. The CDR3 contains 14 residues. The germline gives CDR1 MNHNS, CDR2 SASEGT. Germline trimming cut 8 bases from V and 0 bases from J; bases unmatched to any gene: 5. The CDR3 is CASETGGTSYEQYF. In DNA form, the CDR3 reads TGTGCCAGCGAGACAGGGGGGACCTCCTACGAGCAGTACTTC.

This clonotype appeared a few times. CDR3 coding DNA: TGTGCCAGCAGCTTAGGGAAGCGGGAGGGCCTGTATGAGCAGTTCTTC. Protein sequence: CASSLGKREGLYEQFF. J is TRBJ2-1 and V is TRBV7-2; the match to TRBD2 covers 10 bases. This CDR3 comprises 16 residues. Trimming cost V 1 base and J 8 bases; bases outside gene matches: 8. Germline V gives CDR1 SGHTA, CDR2 FQGNSA.

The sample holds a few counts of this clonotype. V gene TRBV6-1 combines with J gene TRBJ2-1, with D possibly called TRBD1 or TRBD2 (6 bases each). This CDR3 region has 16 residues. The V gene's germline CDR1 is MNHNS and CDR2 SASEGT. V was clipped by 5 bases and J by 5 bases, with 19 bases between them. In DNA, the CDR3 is TGTGCCAGCAGTCCAACCCAGGGGCCGGGGGACAATGAGCAGTTCTTC. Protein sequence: CASSPTQGPGDNEQFF.

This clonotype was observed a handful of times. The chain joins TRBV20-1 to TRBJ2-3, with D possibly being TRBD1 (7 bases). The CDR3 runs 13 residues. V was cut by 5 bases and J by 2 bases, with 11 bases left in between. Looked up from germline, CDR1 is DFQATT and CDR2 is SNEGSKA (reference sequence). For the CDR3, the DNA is TGCAGTGCTCGGAGGGGGCTCACAGATACGCAGTATTTT. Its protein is CSARRGLTDTQYF.

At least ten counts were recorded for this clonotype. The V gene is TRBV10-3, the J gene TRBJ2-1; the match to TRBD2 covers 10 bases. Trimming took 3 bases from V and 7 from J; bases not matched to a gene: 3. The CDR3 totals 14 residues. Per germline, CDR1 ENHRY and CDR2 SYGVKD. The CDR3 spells CAISDLAGVNEQFF. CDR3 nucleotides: TGTGCCATCAGTGACCTAGCGGGGGTAAATGAGCAGTTCTTC.

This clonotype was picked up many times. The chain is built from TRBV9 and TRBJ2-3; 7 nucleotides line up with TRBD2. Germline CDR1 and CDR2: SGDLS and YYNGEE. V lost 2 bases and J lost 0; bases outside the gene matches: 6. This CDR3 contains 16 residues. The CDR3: CASSVNSGPSTDTQYF. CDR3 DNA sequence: TGTGCCAGCAGCGTCAATAGCGGGCCCAGCACAGATACGCAGTATTTT.

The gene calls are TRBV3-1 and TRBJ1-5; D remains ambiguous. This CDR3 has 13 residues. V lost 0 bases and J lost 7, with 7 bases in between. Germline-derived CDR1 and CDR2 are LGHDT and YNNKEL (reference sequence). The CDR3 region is CASSQEDRQPQHF. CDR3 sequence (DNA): TGTGCCAGCAGCCAAGAAGACCGGCAGCCCCAGCATTTT.

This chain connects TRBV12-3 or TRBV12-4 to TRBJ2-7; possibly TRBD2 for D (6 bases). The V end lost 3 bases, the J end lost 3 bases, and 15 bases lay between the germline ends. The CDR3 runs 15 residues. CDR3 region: CASSFAGPILYEQYF. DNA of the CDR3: TGTGCCAGCAGTTTTGCGGGACCCATACTCTACGAGCAGTACTTC.

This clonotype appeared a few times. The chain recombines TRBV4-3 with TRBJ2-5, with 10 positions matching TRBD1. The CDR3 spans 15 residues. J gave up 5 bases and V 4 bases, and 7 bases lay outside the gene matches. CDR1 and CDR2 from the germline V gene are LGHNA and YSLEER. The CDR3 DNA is TGCGCCAGCAGCCTAGGGACAGGGGACAAGGAGACCCAGTACTTC. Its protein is CASSLGTGDKETQYF.

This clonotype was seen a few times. CDR3 sequence reads: CASSFKDSPYTGELFF. CDR3 coding DNA: TGTGCCAGCAGCTTTAAGGATAGCCCTTACACCGGGGAGCTGTTTTTT. V usage is TRBV9 and J usage is TRBJ2-2; D gene unclear. The germline CDR1 and CDR2 sequences are SGDLS and YYNGEE. The CDR3 runs 16 residues. Trimming pared 4 bases from V and 3 bases from J, leaving 16 bases between.

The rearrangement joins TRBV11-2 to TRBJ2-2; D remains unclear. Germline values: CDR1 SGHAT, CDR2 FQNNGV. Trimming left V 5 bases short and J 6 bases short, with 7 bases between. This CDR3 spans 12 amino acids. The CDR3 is CASSTHSGELFF. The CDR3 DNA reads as TGTGCCAGCAGCACACACTCCGGGGAGCTGTTTTTT.

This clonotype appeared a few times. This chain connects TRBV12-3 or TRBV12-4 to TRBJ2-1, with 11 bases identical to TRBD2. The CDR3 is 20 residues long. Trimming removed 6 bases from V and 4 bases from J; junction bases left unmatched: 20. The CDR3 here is CASRPGTSGLTMGQYNEQFF. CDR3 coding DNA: TGTGCCAGCAGACCCGGGACTAGCGGACTTACTATGGGGCAGTACAATGAGCAGTTCTTC.

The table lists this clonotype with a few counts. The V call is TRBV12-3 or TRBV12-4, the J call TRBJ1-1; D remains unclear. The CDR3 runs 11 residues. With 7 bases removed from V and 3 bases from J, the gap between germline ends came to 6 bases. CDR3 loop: CASTEDTEAFF. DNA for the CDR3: TGTGCCAGCACAGAGGACACTGAAGCTTTCTTT.

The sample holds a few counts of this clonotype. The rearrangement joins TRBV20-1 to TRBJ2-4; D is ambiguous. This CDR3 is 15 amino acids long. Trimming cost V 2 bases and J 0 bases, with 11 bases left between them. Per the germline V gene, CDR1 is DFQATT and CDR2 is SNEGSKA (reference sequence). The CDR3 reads CSARPLRGAKNIQYF. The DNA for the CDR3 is TGCAGTGCTAGACCCCTAAGAGGAGCCAAAAACATTCAGTACTTC.

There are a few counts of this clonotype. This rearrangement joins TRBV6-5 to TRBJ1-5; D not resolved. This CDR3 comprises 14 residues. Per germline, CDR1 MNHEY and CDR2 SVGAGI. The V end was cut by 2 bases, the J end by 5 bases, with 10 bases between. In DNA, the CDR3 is TGTGCCAGCAGTTACGGTATTGGGGATCAGCCCCAGCATTTT. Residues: CASSYGIGDQPQHF.

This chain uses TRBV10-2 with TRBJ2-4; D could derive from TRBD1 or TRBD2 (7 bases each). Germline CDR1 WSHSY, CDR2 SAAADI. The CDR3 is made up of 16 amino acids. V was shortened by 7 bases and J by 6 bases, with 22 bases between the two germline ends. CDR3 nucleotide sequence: TGCGCCAGCAACCAAGAGGGGAGGGGGCGAGGAAACATTCAGTACTTC. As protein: CASNQEGRGRGNIQYF.

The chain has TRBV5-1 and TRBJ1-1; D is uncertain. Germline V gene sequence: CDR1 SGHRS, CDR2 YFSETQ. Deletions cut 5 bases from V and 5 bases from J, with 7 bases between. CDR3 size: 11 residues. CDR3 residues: CASRVETEAFF. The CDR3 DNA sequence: TGCGCCAGCAGAGTGGAAACTGAAGCTTTCTTT. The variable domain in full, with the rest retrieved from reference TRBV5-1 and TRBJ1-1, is KAGVTQTPRYLIKTRGQQVTLSCSPISGHRSVSWYQQTPGQGLQFLFEYFSETQRNKGNFPGRFSGRQFSNSRSEMNVSTLELGDSALYLCASRVETEAFFGQGTRLTVV.

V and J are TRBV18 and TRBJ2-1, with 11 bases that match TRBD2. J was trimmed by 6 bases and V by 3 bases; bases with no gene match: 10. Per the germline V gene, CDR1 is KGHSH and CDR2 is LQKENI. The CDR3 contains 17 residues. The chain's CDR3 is CASSPQTGLAVGNEQFF. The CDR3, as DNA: TGTGCCAGCTCACCTCAGACGGGACTAGCGGTTGGCAATGAGCAGTTCTTC.

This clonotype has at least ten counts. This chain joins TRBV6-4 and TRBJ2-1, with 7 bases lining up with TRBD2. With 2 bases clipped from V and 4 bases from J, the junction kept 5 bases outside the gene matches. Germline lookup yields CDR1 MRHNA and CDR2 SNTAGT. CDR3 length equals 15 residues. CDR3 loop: CASSDRQREYNEQFF. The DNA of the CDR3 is TGTGCCAGCAGTGACCGGCAGCGGGAATACAATGAGCAGTTCTTC.

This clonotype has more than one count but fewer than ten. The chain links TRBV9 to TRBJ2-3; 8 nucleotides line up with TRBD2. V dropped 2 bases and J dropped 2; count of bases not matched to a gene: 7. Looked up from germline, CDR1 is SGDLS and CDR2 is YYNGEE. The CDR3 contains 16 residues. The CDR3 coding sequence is TGTGCCAGCAGCGTGGGAGGACTAGCCCCCACAGATACGCAGTATTTT. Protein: CASSVGGLAPTDTQYF.

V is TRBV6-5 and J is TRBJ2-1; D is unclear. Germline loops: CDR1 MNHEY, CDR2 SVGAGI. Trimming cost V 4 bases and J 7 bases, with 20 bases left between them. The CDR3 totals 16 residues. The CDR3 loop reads CASSLALVPTGNEQFF. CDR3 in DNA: TGTGCCAGCAGTTTGGCTCTAGTGCCCACCGGGAATGAGCAGTTCTTC.

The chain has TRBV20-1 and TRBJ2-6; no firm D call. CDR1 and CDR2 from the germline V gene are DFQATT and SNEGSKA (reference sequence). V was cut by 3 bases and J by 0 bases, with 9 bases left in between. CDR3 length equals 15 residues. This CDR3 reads CSASNPGSGANVLTF. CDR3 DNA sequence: TGCAGTGCTAGTAACCCGGGCTCTGGGGCCAACGTCCTGACTTTC.

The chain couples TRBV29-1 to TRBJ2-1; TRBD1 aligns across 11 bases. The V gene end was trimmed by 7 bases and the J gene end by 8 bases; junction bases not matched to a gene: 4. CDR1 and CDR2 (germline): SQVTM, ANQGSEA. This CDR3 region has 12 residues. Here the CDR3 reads CSGDRGSDEQFF. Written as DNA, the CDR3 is TGCAGCGGGGACAGGGGGAGCGATGAGCAGTTCTTC.